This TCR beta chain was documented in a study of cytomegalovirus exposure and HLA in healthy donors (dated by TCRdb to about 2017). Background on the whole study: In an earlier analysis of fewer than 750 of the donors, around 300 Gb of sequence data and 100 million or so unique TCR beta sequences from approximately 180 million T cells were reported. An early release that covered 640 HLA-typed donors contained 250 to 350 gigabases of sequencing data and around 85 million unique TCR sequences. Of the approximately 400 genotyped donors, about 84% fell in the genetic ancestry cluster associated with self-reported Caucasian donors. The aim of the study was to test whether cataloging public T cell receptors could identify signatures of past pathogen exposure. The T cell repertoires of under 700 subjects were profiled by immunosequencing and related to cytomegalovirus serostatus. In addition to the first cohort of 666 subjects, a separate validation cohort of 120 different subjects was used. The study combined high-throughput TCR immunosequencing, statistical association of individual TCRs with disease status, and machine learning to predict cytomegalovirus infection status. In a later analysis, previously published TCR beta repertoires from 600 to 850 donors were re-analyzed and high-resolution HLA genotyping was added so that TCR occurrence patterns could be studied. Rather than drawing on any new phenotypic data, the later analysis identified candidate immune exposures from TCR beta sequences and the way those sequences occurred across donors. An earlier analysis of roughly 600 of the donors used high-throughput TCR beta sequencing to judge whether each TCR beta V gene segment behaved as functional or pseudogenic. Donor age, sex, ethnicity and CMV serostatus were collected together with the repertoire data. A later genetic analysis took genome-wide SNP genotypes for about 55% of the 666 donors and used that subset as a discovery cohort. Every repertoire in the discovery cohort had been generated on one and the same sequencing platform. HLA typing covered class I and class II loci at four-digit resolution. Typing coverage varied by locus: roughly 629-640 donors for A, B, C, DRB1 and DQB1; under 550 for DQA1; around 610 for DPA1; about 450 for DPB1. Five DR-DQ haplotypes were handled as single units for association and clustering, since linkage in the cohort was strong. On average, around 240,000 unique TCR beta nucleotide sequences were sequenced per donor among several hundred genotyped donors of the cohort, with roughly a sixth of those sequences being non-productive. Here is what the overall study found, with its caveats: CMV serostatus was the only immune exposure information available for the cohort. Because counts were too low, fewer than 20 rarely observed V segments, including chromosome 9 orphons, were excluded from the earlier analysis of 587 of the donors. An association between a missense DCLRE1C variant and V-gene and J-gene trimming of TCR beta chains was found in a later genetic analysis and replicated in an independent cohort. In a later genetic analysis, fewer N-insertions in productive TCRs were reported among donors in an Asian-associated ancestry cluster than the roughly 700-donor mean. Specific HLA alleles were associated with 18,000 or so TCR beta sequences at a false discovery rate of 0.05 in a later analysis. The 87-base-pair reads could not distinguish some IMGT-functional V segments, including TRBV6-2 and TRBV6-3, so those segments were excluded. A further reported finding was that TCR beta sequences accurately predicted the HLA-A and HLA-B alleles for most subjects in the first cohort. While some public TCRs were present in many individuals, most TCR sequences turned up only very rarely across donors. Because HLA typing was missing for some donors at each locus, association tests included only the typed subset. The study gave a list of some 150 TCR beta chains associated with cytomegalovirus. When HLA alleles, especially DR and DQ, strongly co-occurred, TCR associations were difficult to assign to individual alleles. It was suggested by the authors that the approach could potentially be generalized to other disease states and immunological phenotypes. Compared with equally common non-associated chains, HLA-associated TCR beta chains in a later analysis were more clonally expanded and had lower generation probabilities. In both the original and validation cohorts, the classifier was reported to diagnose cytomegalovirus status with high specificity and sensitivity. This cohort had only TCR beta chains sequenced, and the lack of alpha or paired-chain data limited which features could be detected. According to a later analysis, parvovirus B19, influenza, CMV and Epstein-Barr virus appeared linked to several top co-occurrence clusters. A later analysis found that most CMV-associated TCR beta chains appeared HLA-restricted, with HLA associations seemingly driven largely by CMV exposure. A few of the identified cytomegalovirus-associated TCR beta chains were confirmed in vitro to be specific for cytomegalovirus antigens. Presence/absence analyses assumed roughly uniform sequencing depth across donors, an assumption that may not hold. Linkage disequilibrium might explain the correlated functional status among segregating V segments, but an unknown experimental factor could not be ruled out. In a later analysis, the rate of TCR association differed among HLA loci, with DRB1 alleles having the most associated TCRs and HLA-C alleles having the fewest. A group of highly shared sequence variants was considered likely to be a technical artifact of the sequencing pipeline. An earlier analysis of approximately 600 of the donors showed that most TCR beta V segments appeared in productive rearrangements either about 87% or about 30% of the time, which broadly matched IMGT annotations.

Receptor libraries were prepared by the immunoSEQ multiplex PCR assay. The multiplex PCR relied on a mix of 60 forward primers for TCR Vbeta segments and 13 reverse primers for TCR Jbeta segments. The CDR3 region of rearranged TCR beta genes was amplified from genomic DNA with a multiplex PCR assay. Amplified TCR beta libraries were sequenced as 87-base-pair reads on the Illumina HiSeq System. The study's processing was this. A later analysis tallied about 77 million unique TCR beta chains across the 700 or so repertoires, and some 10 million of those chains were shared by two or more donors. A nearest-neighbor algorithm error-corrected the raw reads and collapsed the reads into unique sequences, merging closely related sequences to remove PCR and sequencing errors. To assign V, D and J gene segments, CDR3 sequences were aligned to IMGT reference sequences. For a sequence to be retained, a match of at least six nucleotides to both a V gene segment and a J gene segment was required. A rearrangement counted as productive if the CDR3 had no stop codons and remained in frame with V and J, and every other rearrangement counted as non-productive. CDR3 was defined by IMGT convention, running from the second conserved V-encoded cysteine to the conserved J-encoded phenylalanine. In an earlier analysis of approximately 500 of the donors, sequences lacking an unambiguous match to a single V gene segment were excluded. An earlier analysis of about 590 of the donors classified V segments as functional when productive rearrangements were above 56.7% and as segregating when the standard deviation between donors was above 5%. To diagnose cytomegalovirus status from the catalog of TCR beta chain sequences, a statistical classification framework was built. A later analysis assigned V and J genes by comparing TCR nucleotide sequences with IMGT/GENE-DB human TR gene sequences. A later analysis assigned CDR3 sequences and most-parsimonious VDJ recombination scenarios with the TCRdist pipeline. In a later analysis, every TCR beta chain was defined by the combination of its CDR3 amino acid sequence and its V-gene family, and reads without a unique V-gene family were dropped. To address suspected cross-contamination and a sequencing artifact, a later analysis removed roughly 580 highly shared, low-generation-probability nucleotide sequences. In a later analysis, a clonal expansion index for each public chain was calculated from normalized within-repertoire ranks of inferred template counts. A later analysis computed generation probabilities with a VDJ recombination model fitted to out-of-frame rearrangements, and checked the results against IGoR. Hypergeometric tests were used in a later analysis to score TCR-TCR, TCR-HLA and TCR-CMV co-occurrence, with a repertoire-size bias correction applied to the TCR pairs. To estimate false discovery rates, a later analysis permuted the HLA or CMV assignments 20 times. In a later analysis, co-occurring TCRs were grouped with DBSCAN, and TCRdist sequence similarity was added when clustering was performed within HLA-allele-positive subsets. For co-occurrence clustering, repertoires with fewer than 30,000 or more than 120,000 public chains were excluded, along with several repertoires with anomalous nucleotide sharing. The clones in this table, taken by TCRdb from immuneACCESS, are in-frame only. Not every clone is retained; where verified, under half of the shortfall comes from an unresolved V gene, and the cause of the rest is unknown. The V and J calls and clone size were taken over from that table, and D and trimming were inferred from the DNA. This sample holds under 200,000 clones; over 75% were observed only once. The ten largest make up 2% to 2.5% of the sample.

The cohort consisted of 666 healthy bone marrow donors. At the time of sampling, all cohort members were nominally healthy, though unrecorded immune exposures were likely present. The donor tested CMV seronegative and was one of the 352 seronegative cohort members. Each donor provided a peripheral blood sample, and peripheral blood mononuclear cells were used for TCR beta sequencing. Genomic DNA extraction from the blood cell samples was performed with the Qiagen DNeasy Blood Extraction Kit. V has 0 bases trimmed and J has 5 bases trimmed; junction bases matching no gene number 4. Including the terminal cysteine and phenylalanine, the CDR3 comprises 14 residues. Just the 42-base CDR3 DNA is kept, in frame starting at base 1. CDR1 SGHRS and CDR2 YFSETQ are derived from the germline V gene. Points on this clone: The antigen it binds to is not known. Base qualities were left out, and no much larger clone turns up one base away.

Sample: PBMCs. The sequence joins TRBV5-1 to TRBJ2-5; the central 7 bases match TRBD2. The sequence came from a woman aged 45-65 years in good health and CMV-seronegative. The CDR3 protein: CASSLARGRETQYF. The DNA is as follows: TGCGCCAGCAGCTTGGCGCGGGGGAGGGAGACCCAGTACTTC.